In its sample, the clone carrying this T cell receptor (beta chain) was seen once. The antigen remains unidentified. J gave up 3 bases and V 0 bases, and 10 bases lay outside the gene matches. The CDR3 extends over 19 amino acids. In germline, CDR1 is MGHRA, CDR2 YSYEKL. Donors counted as nominally healthy when sampled, yet unrecorded immune exposures were likely. This entry is derived from a study of cytomegalovirus exposure and HLA in healthy donors. Overall study results and limits: What a later analysis showed was that several of the most significant clusters appeared linked to common viral pathogens. Productive status was seen about 87% or about 30% of the time for most TCR beta V segments in an earlier analysis.

Primers: 60 Vbeta forward and 13 Jbeta reverse. Using immunoSEQ multiplex PCR, the repertoire was profiled, and TCRdb retains in-frame clones only, with some absent. The sample includes 200,000 to 250,000 clones, about 75% seen only once; the top ten take about 1.8%. This sequence was found in a man in his late teens or twenties in good health and CMV-seronegative. The chain recombines TRBV4-1 with TRBJ2-1, with 11 bases that match TRBD2. Sequencing was performed on PBMCs. In DNA, the CDR3 is TGCGCCAGCAGCCAAGAAAGGTGGCGACTAGCGGGAAGCTACAATGAGCAGTTCTTC. Translation gives CASSQERWRLAGSYNEQFF.